This is a list of T cell receptor beta chains from one sample in a study of control samples from healthy donors and cancer patients. Data came from immunoSEQ multiplex PCR; TCRdb stores just in-frame clones and leaves some out. Of about 120,000 clones listed, roughly nine tenths are singletons. Sample: PBMCs. Receptors were obtained from a woman aged 50 to 60 with colorectal cancer. CDR3s include the opening cysteine and the closing phenylalanine or tryptophan. A D gene is named only where the DNA matches it firmly. Part of the rows lack a size; the others show once, few, many or a class for expanded clones.

clone_size: -; j_call: TRBJ1-2; v_call: TRBV12-5; d_call: -; cdr3_aa: CASGLGASQMFYGYTF; cdr3_nt: TGTGCTAGTGGTTTAGGGGCCAGTCAAATGTTCTATGGCTACACCTTC
clone_size: -; j_call: TRBJ2-3; v_call: TRBV27; d_call: -; cdr3_aa: CASSSSRVADTQYF; cdr3_nt: TGTGCCAGCAGTTCATCCAGGGTGGCCGATACGCAGTATTTT
clone_size: -; j_call: TRBJ2-1; v_call: TRBV5-8; d_call: TRBD2; cdr3_aa: CASSLVPGLAGAYNEQFF; cdr3_nt: TGTGCCAGCAGCTTGGTACCGGGACTAGCGGGAGCCTACAATGAGCAGTTCTTC
clone_size: -; j_call: TRBJ2-2; v_call: TRBV5-1; d_call: TRBD1; cdr3_aa: CASSLQQGDTGELFF; cdr3_nt: TGCGCCAGCAGCTTGCAACAGGGGGACACCGGGGAGCTGTTTTTT
clone_size: -; j_call: TRBJ2-3; v_call: TRBV5-1; d_call: TRBD2; cdr3_aa: CASSLSGSTDTQYF; cdr3_nt: TGCGCCAGCAGCTTGAGCGGGAGTACAGATACGCAGTATTTT
clone_size: -; j_call: TRBJ1-6; v_call: TRBV7-2; d_call: -; cdr3_aa: CASSPAGGVDSPLHF; cdr3_nt: TGTGCCAGCAGCCCCGCCGGGGGGGTTGATTCACCCCTCCACTTT
clone_size: -; j_call: TRBJ2-3; v_call: TRBV6-6; d_call: -; cdr3_aa: CASSLADTQYF; cdr3_nt: TGTGCCAGCAGTCTTGCAGATACGCAGTATTTT
clone_size: -; j_call: TRBJ1-2; v_call: TRBV19; d_call: -; cdr3_aa: CASSIGNSYGYTF; cdr3_nt: TGTGCCAGTAGTATTGGTAACAGCTATGGCTACACCTTC
clone_size: -; j_call: TRBJ1-1; v_call: TRBV9; d_call: -; cdr3_aa: CASSKDGLVPEAFF; cdr3_nt: TGTGCCAGCTCGAAAGACGGTTTGGTACCTGAAGCTTTCTTT
clone_size: -; j_call: TRBJ2-5; v_call: TRBV27; d_call: -; cdr3_aa: CASSLLGGQETQYF; cdr3_nt: TGTGCCAGCAGTTTACTGGGGGGTCAAGAGACCCAGTACTTC
clone_size: few; j_call: TRBJ2-5; v_call: TRBV27; d_call: -; cdr3_aa: CASSLSGETQYF; cdr3_nt: TGTGCCAGCAGTTTATCGGGGGAGACCCAGTACTTC
clone_size: -; j_call: TRBJ2-5; v_call: TRBV12-3/TRBV12-4; d_call: -; cdr3_aa: CASSFRGRETQYF; cdr3_nt: -
clone_size: -; j_call: TRBJ2-2; v_call: TRBV29-1; d_call: -; cdr3_aa: CSVEEPLGAVGINTGELFF; cdr3_nt: TGCAGCGTTGAAGAACCGTTGGGGGCCGTAGGGATTAACACCGGGGAGCTGTTTTTT
clone_size: -; j_call: TRBJ1-2; v_call: TRBV7-7; d_call: TRBD1; cdr3_aa: CASSSLGQGANYGYTF; cdr3_nt: TGTGCTAGCAGCTCTTTGGGACAGGGGGCTAACTATGGCTACACCTTC
clone_size: -; j_call: TRBJ2-1; v_call: TRBV28; d_call: TRBD2; cdr3_aa: CASSLSSGRAMPYNEQFF; cdr3_nt: TGTGCCAGCAGTTTATCTAGCGGGAGGGCGATGCCCTACAATGAGCAGTTCTTC
clone_size: -; j_call: TRBJ2-2; v_call: TRBV3-1/TRBV3-2; d_call: -; cdr3_aa: CASSQTRPGTPGSGELFF; cdr3_nt: TGTGCCAGCAGCCAGACACGTCCCGGGACTCCCGGTTCCGGGGAGCTGTTTTTT
clone_size: once; j_call: TRBJ1-2; v_call: TRBV5-5; d_call: -; cdr3_aa: CASSRDGGDGYTF; cdr3_nt: TGTGCCAGCAGCAGGGACGGAGGGGACGGCTACACCTTC
clone_size: -; j_call: TRBJ2-3; v_call: TRBV2; d_call: -; cdr3_aa: CASSELGTRSDTQYF; cdr3_nt: TGTGCCAGCAGTGAACTCGGGACCAGGTCAGATACGCAGTATTTT
clone_size: -; j_call: TRBJ2-2; v_call: TRBV7-6; d_call: -; cdr3_aa: CASSLPGGDGELFF; cdr3_nt: TGTGCCAGCAGCTTGCCAGGGGGGGACGGGGAGCTGTTTTTT
clone_size: -; j_call: TRBJ1-1; v_call: TRBV6-5; d_call: -; cdr3_aa: CASSRNPPPEAFF; cdr3_nt: TGTGCCAGCAGCCGAAACCCCCCTCCTGAAGCTTTCTTT
clone_size: -; j_call: TRBJ1-1; v_call: TRBV3-1/TRBV3-2; d_call: TRBD1; cdr3_aa: CASRVQGSTEAFF; cdr3_nt: TGTGCCAGCAGGGTACAGGGGAGCACTGAAGCTTTCTTT
clone_size: once; j_call: TRBJ2-2; v_call: TRBV12-3/TRBV12-4; d_call: TRBD1; cdr3_aa: CASKVTGAGELFF; cdr3_nt: TGTGCCAGCAAAGTCACAGGGGCCGGGGAGCTGTTTTTT
clone_size: -; j_call: TRBJ1-5; v_call: TRBV19; d_call: -; cdr3_aa: CATGGEGYHQPQHF; cdr3_nt: TGTGCCACCGGAGGGGAGGGGTACCATCAGCCCCAGCATTTT
clone_size: -; j_call: TRBJ1-2; v_call: TRBV9; d_call: -; cdr3_aa: CASSPRTFNYGYTF; cdr3_nt: TGTGCCAGCAGCCCAAGGACCTTTAACTATGGCTACACCTTC
clone_size: -; j_call: TRBJ2-2; v_call: TRBV7-3; d_call: TRBD2; cdr3_aa: CASSRGLAANTGELFF; cdr3_nt: TGTGCCAGCAGCCGCGGGCTAGCGGCGAACACCGGGGAGCTGTTTTTT
clone_size: -; j_call: TRBJ1-2; v_call: TRBV28; d_call: TRBD1; cdr3_aa: CASSRYRGRGGYGYTF; cdr3_nt: TGTGCCAGCAGCCGATACAGGGGGCGGGGTGGCTATGGCTACACCTTC
clone_size: -; j_call: TRBJ1-4; v_call: TRBV13; d_call: -; cdr3_aa: CASRAGLLNEKLFF; cdr3_nt: TGTGCCAGCAGGGCGGGACTCCTTAATGAAAAACTGTTTTTT
clone_size: once; j_call: TRBJ2-7; v_call: TRBV28; d_call: TRBD1; cdr3_aa: CASSFRGQGPYEQYF; cdr3_nt: TGTGCCAGCAGTTTCCGAGGACAGGGCCCCTACGAGCAGTACTTC
clone_size: -; j_call: TRBJ1-5; v_call: TRBV18; d_call: -; cdr3_aa: CASPPSVGQGSNQPQHF; cdr3_nt: TGTGCCAGCCCACCCTCCGTTGGGCAGGGGAGCAATCAGCCCCAGCATTTT
clone_size: -; j_call: TRBJ1-5; v_call: TRBV6-5; d_call: -; cdr3_aa: CASSPTGTLYQPQHF; cdr3_nt: TGTGCCAGCAGCCCCACCGGGACCCTCTATCAGCCCCAGCATTTT
clone_size: -; j_call: TRBJ1-6; v_call: TRBV27; d_call: -; cdr3_aa: CASSSLNQRSPLHF; cdr3_nt: TGTGCCAGCAGTTCCCTAAATCAGAGATCACCCCTCCACTTT
clone_size: -; j_call: TRBJ2-3; v_call: TRBV6-2/TRBV6-3; d_call: -; cdr3_aa: CASSFFQGFADTQYF; cdr3_nt: TGTGCCAGCAGTTTCTTTCAGGGTTTTGCAGATACGCAGTATTTT
clone_size: -; j_call: TRBJ2-6; v_call: TRBV27; d_call: -; cdr3_aa: CASSPRRANVLTF; cdr3_nt: TGTGCCAGCAGCCCCCGACGGGCCAACGTCCTGACTTTC
clone_size: -; j_call: TRBJ1-2; v_call: TRBV2; d_call: -; cdr3_aa: CASSVTNYGYTF; cdr3_nt: TGTGCCAGCAGCGTTACTAACTATGGCTACACCTTC
clone_size: -; j_call: TRBJ1-6; v_call: TRBV11-3; d_call: -; cdr3_aa: CASSGAASYNSPLHF; cdr3_nt: TGTGCCAGCAGCGGCGCGGCGTCCTATAATTCACCCCTCCACTTT
clone_size: -; j_call: TRBJ2-3; v_call: TRBV6-6; d_call: TRBD2; cdr3_aa: CASSLRRGSTLAGTDTQYF; cdr3_nt: TGTGCCAGCAGTCTACGGCGGGGGAGCACTCTGGCAGGCACAGATACGCAGTATTTT
clone_size: -; j_call: TRBJ1-1; v_call: TRBV2; d_call: -; cdr3_aa: CASSFRGEAFF; cdr3_nt: TGTGCCAGCAGCTTCCGGGGCGAAGCTTTCTTT